The entry that follows covers one TCR beta chain sequence. The target antigen is unknown. Other DNA sequences of this sample code for an identical CDR3. The germline gives CDR1 SGHTA, CDR2 FQGNSA. The V end was cut by 3 bases, the J end by 7 bases, with 9 bases between. The CDR3 length is 12 residues. These data belong to a study of PD-1 blockade in mismatch repair-deficient tumors. Regarding time point: identical roughly eleven-day culture without peptide (control). Clone fold changes were calculated against an identical culture without peptide. General study findings and limits: Three of seven peptides expanded clones, giving roughly 150 unique blood TCRs. Tumor-resident clones, often undetectable pretreatment in blood, expanded then contracted after pembrolizumab.

The repertoire was sequenced with immunoSEQ multiplex PCR; TCRdb's copy has only in-frame clones and lacks some. The sample yields roughly 14,000 clones, about nine tenths seen once. This sample comprised cells cultured in vitro, obtained from a patient treated with pembrolizumab. The rearrangement links TRBV7-2 to TRBJ1-2; no definite D call. The clonotype originates from an adult with mismatch repair-deficient cancer. CDR3 amino acids: CASSFTGPGYTF. CDR3 nucleotide sequence: TGTGCCAGCAGCTTTACGGGTCCTGGCTACACCTTC.